The 10 T cell receptor beta chains below come from one sample, sequenced in a study of shared clonotypes between healthy human individuals. Measured with immunoSEQ multiplex PCR; TCRdb has only the in-frame clones, and not every one. The sample has 230,000 or so clones; 60% to 70% are singletons. What was sequenced was memory CD4+ T cells sorted from blood. Subset of the sample: CD45RA-negative fraction. Every receptor here comes from a man aged 25-40 years in good health.

CDR3 DNA sequence: TGTGCCAGCAGCTTACTCCAGGGCCAAGCTTTCTTT. Its translation: CASSLLQGQAFF. This chain joins TRBV5-4 and TRBJ1-1; the D gene is possibly TRBD1 (5 bases). V lost 2 bases and J 9 bases, leaving 11 bases between the germline ends. Germline lookup yields CDR1 SGHNT and CDR2 YYREEE (reference sequence). The length of the CDR3 is 12 residues.

The chain carries TRBV7-3 and TRBJ2-6; D is perhaps TRBD1 or TRBD2 (6 bases each). The V end was cut by 5 bases, the J end by 6 bases, with 14 bases between. CDR1 is SGHTA, CDR2 FQGTGA, per germline. The CDR3 length is 15 residues. The CDR3: CASSRNTGAANVLTF. In nucleotides, the CDR3 is TGTGCCAGCAGCCGCAACACGGGGGCGGCCAACGTCCTGACTTTC.

The CDR3 DNA reads TGTGCCAGCAGCGCCACAGGGGGTACGCAGTATTTT. Its translation is CASSATGGTQYF. The chain links TRBV11-3 to TRBJ2-3; TRBD1 matches 8 bases. The V gene end was trimmed by 5 bases and the J gene end by 8 bases; junction bases not matched to a gene: 3. Per the germline V gene, CDR1 is SGHNT and CDR2 is YENEEA. CDR3 length equals 12 residues.

The chain joins TRBV28 to TRBJ1-5; D is possibly TRBD1 (6 bases). Trimming stripped 6 bases from V and 7 bases from J, with 13 bases between. This CDR3 region has 13 residues. Germline CDR1 MDHEN, CDR2 SYDVKM. This CDR3 is CASRRQANQPQHF. Written as DNA, the CDR3 is TGTGCCAGCAGGCGACAGGCAAACCAGCCCCAGCATTTT.

CDR3 DNA: TGCAGCGTTGGTCCGGGGAGCTCCTACAATGAGCAGTTCTTC. This translates into CSVGPGSSYNEQFF. The chain carries TRBV29-1 and TRBJ2-1; tentatively, D is TRBD2 (5 bases). This CDR3 has 14 residues. The ends were cut back, 4 bases at V and 0 bases at J, with 10 bases in the middle. Germline CDR1 reads SQVTM; CDR2 reads ANQGSEA.

The chain couples TRBV6-5 to TRBJ1-5; no clear D gene. Germline values: CDR1 MNHEY, CDR2 SVGAGI. The CDR3 runs to 15 residues. V gave up 6 bases and J gave up 0 bases, with 12 bases separating them. The CDR3 sequence is CASRGRSNSNQPQHF. In DNA form, the CDR3 reads TGTGCCAGCAGGGGTAGGTCGAATAGCAATCAGCCCCAGCATTTT.

The chain uses TRBV5-4 and TRBJ1-4; D might be TRBD1 (5 bases). There are 17 residues in the CDR3. V was pared by 3 bases and J by 8 bases, with 23 bases between. Germline CDR1 is SGHNT and CDR2 is YYREEE (reference sequence). The CDR3 sequence: CASSSGGATILSEKLFF. The CDR3 bases are TGTGCCAGCAGCTCCGGAGGGGCGACAATACTTTCGGAAAAACTGTTTTTT.

This clone was seen a few times. The chain employs TRBV29-1 and TRBJ1-1; 7 bases line up with TRBD1. Germline loops: CDR1 SQVTM, CDR2 ANQGSEA. V lost 6 bases, J lost 2 bases, and 9 bases stayed unmatched. This CDR3 comprises 14 residues. The CDR3 DNA follows: TGCAGCGTAACTCCTACAGGGGCCAACACTGAAGCTTTCTTT. Its translation is CSVTPTGANTEAFF.

The chain is built from TRBV29-1 and TRBJ2-7, with TRBD2 as a possible D gene (5 bases). The CDR3 extends over 13 amino acids. The V end lost 4 bases, the J end lost 0 bases, and 10 bases lay between the germline ends. Germline CDR1 and CDR2: SQVTM and ANQGSEA. The CDR3 is CSVGLAGSYEQYF. CDR3 nucleotides: TGCAGCGTTGGGCTAGCCGGCTCCTACGAGCAGTACTTC.

This chain joins TRBV5-1 and TRBJ2-6; no clear D gene. V was cut by 2 bases and J by 4 bases, with 16 bases left in between. This CDR3 has 17 amino acids. The V gene's germline CDR1 is SGHRS and CDR2 YFSETQ. The CDR3 nucleotides read TGCGCCAGCAGCTTCATTTTCGCCGGGTCGGGGGCCAACGTCCTGACTTTC. Translating it yields CASSFIFAGSGANVLTF.